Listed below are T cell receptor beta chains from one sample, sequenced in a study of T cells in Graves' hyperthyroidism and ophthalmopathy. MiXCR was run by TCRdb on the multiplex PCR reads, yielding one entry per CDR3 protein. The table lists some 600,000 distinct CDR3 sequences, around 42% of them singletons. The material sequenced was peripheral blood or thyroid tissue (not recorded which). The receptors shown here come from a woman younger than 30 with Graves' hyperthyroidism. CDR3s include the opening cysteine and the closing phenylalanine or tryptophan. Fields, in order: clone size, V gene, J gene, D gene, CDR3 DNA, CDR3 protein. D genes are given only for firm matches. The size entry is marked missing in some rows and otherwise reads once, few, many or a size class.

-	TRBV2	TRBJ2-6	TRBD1	TGTGCCCGCAGTGTGGACAGGGGCACTGGGGCCAACGTCCTGACTTTC	CARSVDRGTGANVLTF
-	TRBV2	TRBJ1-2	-	TGTGCCAGCAGTGATTTATGGACAAATGGCTGCACCTTC	CASSDLWTNGCTF
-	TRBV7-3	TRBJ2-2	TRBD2	TGTGCCAGCAGTGGACTAGCGGGAGTTGCCGGGGAGCTGTTTTTT	CASSGLAGVAGELFF
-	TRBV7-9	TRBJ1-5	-	TGTGCCAGCAGTTTATTCAGGGATAGCAATCAGCCCCAGCATTTT	CASSLFRDSNQPQHF
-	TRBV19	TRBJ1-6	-	TGTGCCACAGGACAAAATTCACCCCTCCACTTT	CATGQNSPLHF
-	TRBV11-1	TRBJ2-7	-	TGTGCCAGCAGCTCCACTCAAGGGGGCTACGAGCAGTACTTC	CASSSTQGGYEQYF
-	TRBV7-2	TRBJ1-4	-	TGTGCCAGCAGCCGACACTTGGCGAATGAAAAACTGTTTTTT	CASSRHLANEKLFF
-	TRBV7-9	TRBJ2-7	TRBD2	TGTGCCAGCAGCGCCCTAGCGGGGGTCGTTACCTACGAGCAGTACTTC	CASSALAGVVTYEQYF
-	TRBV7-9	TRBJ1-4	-	TGTGCCAGCAGCGATCAGGACAGCACTGAAAAACTGTTTTTT	CASSDQDSTEKLFF
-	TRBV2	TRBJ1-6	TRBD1	TGTGCCACCGCCGGGACAGGGGGTTCACCCCTCCACTTT	CATAGTGGSPLHF
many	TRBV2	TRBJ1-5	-	TGTGCCACCAAATGGGACAGCAATCAGCCCCAGCATTTT	CATKWDSNQPQHF
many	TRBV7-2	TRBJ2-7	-	TGTGCCAGCAGCTTGAGGCGGGACGAGCAGTACTTC	CASSLRRDEQYF
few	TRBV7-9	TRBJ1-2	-	TGTGCCAGCAGCTTAGAACAGCTCTATGGCTACACCTTC	CASSLEQLYGYTF
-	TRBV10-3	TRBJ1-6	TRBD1	TGTGCCTCGACGGGGACAGGGGGCAATTCACCCCTCCACTTT	CASTGTGGNSPLHF
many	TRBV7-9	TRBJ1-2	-	TGTGCCAGCAGCTTAGCGGAGGGGAACTATGGCTACACCTTC	CASSLAEGNYGYTF
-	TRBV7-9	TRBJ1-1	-	TGTGCCAGCAGTACCCCGGGGGGGGTCCCTGAAGCTTTCTTT	CASSTPGGVPEAFF
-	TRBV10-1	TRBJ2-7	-	TGCGCCAGCAGTGTCGTCCGAGACTACGAGCAGTACTTC	CASSVVRDYEQYF
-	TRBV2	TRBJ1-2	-	TGTGCCAGCAGTTCGGCCGCAACCTCTAACTATGGCTACACCTTC	CASSSAATSNYGYTF
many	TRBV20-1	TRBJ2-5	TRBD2	TGCAGTGCTAGATTGGTCCCAGCGGGAGACCAAGAGACCCAGTACTTC	CSARLVPAGDQETQYF
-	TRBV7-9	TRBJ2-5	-	TGTGCCAGCAGTTTCAACCTAGCGGAGGGGGCTGGGACCCAGTACTTC	CASSFNLAEGAGTQYF
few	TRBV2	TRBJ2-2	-	TGTGCCACCTATCCAGGGTTGGCGAACACCGGGGAGCTGTTTTTT	CATYPGLANTGELFF
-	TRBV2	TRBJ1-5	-	TGTGCCAGCAGTCAAGACGGGAGGCCCCAGCATTTT	CASSQDGRPQHF
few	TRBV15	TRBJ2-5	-	TGTGCCACCAGCAGAGCCGCTAGCCGGGAGACCCAGTACTTC	CATSRAASRETQYF
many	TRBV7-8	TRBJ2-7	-	TGTGCCAGCAAAGAGGGGCAGGGGTCCAGCGAGCAGTACTTC	CASKEGQGSSEQYF
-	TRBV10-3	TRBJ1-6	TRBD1	TGTGCCAGCAGTAACAGGGGGCTTTATTCACCCCTCCACTTT	CASSNRGLYSPLHF
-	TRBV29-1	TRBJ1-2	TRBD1	TGCAGCGTTGTGGGACAGGGCAGCTACACCTTC	CSVVGQGSYTF
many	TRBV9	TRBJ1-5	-	TGTGCCAGCACGCGGGGATATAGCAATCAGCCCCAGCATTTT	CASTRGYSNQPQHF
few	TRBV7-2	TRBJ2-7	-	TGTGCCAGCAGCTTCGGGCGTATAATCGAGCAGTACTTC	CASSFGRIIEQYF
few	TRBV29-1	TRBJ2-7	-	TGCAGCGTTGGGGAAATAGCCTACGAGCAGTACTTC	CSVGEIAYEQYF
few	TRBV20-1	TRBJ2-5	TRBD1	TGCAGTGCCCCCGACAGGGGTCCAGAGACCCAGTACTTC	CSAPDRGPETQYF
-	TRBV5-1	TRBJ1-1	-	TGCGCCAGCAGCTTGGTACCACGGGGGAACACTGAAGCTTTCTTT	CASSLVPRGNTEAFF